The clone carrying this T cell receptor (beta chain) occurred a few times. The antigen is undetermined. The length of the CDR3 is 13 residues. Deletions cut 2 bases from V and 7 bases from J, with 11 bases between. These data belong to a study of T cells after yellow fever vaccination. Study as a whole: Any fraction with a low cell number was prepared using SMART-Seq v4 Ultra Low Input. Study observations and caveats: Bulk-population clonotypes that are abundant could appear as contaminants in FACS-sorted repertoires. Just a small share of clonotypes turned up in the CD4 compartment as well as the CD8 compartment.

TCRdb passed the 5' RACE reads through MiXCR, listing each CDR3 protein once. The data hold around 350,000 distinct CDR3 sequences, with 11% observed a single time. The chain joins TRBV12-3 or TRBV12-4 to TRBJ1-2; maybe TRBD1 (5 bases). The sequencing used PBMCs, collected on the day of the first yellow fever vaccination. The TCR was taken from a young man who received the YFV17D yellow fever vaccine. CDR3 residues: CASSLRQGGGYTF. The CDR3 nucleotides are TGTGCCAGCAGTTTACGCCAGGGTGGTGGCTACACCTTC.